Sequencing of this T cell receptor beta chain was carried out in a study of T cells in Graves' hyperthyroidism and ophthalmopathy. This clonotype appeared a single time. The trim removed 6 bases at V and 4 bases at J, leaving 6 bases unmatched. CDR1 is MNHNS, CDR2 SASEGT, per germline. The CDR3 is 17 amino acids. Amplification of TCR beta CDR3 regions used RNA as the template. First-round RT-PCR with HTBI primers amplified the TCR CDR3 region. TCRdb re-analysed the multiplex PCR reads in MiXCR, keeping a single row per CDR3 protein. The data contain approximately 330,000 distinct CDR3 sequences, roughly an eighth of them singletons.

The receptor's source is a middle-aged woman with Graves' ophthalmopathy. The chain uses TRBV6-1 and TRBJ2-1, with TRBD2 matching over 16 bases. The sequencing sample was made of blood. The chain's CDR3 is CASRGLAGGSNYNEQFF. The CDR3 region has the DNA TGTGCCAGCAGGGGACTAGCGGGAGGGTCAAATTACAATGAGCAGTTCTTC.